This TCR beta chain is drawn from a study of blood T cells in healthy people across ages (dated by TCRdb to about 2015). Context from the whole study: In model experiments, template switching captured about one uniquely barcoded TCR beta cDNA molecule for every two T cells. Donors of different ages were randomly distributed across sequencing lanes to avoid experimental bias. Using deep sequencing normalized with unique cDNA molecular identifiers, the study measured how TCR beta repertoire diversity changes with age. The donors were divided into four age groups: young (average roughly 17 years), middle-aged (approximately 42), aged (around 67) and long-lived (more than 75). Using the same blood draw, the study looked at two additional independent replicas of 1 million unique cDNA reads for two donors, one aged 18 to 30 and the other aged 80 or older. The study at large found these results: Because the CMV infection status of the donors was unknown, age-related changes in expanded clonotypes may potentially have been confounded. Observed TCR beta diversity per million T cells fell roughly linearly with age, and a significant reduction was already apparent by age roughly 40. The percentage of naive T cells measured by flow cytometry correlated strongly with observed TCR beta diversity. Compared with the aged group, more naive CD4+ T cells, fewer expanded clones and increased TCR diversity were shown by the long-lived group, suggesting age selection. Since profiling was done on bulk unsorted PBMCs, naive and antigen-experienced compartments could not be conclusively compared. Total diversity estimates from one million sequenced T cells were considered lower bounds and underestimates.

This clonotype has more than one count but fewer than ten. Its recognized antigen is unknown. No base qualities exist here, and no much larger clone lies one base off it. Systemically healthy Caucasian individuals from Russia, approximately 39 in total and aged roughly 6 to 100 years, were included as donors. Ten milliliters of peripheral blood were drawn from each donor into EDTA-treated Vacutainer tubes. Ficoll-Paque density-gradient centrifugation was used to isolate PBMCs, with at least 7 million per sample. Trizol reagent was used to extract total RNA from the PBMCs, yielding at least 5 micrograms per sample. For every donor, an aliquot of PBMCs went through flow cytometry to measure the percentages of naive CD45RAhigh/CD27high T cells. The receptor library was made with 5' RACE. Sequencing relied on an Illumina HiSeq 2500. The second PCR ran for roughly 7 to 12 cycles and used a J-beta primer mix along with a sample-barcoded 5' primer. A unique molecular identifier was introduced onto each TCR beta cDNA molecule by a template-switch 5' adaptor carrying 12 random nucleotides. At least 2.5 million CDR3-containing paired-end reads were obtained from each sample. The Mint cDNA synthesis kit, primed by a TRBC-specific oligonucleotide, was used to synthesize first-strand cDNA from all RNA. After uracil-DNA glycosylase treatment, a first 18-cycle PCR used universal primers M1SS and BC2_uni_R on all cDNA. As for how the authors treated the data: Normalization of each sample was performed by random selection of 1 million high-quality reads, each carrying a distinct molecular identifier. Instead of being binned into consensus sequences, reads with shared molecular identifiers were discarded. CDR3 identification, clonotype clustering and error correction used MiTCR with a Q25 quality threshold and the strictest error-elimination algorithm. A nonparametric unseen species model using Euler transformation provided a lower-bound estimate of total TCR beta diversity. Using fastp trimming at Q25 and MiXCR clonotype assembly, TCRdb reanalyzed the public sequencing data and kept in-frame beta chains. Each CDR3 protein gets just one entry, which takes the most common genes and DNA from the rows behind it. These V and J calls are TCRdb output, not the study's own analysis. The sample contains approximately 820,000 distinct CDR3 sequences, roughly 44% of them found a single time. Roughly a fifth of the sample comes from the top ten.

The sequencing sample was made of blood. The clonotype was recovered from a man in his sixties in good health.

The CDR3 in this case is CASSLGDAGPYGYTF. The bases are TGTGCCAGCAGCTTAGGTGACGCCGGGCCCTATGGCTACACCTTC. The chain joins TRBV7-9 to TRBJ1-2; no confident D gene assignment can be made. V is clipped by 1 base and J by 4 bases, and the sequence between their germline boundaries is 13 bases long. Per the germline V gene (reference sequence), SEHNR is the CDR1 and FQNEAQ is the CDR2. The CDR3 sequence holds 15 residues, the cysteine and phenylalanine included. Only the CDR3 portion is preserved as DNA: 45 bases, with reading frame beginning at the first base.